Sequencing of this TCR beta chain was carried out in a study of PD-L1 blockade in urothelial cancer. On the study more broadly: Patients had been given 0 to 3 earlier chemotherapy regimens. Blood was evaluated 3 weeks (second dose) and 6 weeks after therapy began.

The CDR3 extends over 13 amino acids. The V end was cut by 5 bases, the J end by 5 bases, with 12 bases between. Germline CDR1 is MDHEN and CDR2 is SYDVKM. The assay was immunoSEQ multiplex PCR, and TCRdb's table has in-frame clones only and misses some. The table includes tens of thousands of clones, 70% to 90% detected once. Time point reported: pretreatment peripheral blood. The patients had locally advanced or metastatic urothelial carcinoma. Samples were collected from each patient before treatment and during treatment. Each patient gave between 1 and 8 of them in total. The sequence derives from a woman aged 60 to 75 with urothelial cancer. This chain uses TRBV28 with TRBJ2-5, with TRBD2 as a possible D gene (5 bases). This sample comprised PBMCs, obtained around atezolizumab (anti-PD-L1) treatment. In nucleotides, the CDR3 is TGTGCCAGCAGTAGGAGGAATCAGGAGACCCAGTACTTC. Translation gives CASSRRNQETQYF.